One sample yielded the 7 T cell receptor beta chains listed below, sequenced in a study of blood T cell repertoires in COVID-19. Generated by immunoSEQ multiplex PCR, the TCRdb table keeps only in-frame clones and is missing some. The sample lists 65,000 to 95,000 clones; roughly 85% were seen once. Sequencing was carried out using peripheral blood. These receptors originate from a man aged 30 to 39 with acute or convalescent COVID-19.

V gene TRBV28 combines with J gene TRBJ2-7, with D possibly being TRBD1 (6 bases). CDR3 length: 15 residues. Germline assignment: CDR1 MDHEN and CDR2 SYDVKM. The V gene lost 8 bases and the J gene lost 4 bases, with 21 bases spanning the gap. The CDR3 bases are TGTGCCAGCCCTCCTGCTCAGGGGCGACTTTACGAGCAGTACTTC. It encodes CASPPAQGRLYEQYF.

This clone was found a few times. At one end the junction does not follow the germline gene, possibly because of a read error. In DNA form, the CDR3 reads TGTGCCAGCAGCGAAGGGGCCCGGCGGGCCCAGCCCCAGCATTTT. Encoded protein: CASSEGARRAQPQHF. The chain combines TRBV2 with TRBJ1-5, with a weak D call TRBD1 (5 bases). Germline CDR1 reads SNHLY; CDR2 reads FYNNEI. The CDR3 spans 15 residues.

The chain is built from TRBV30 and TRBJ2-1, with D tentatively TRBD1 (6 bases). CDR3 length equals 15 residues. CDR1 is GTSNPN, CDR2 SVGIG, per germline (reference sequence). V lost 2 bases and J lost 4, with 15 bases in between. Here the CDR3 DNA reads TGTGCCTGGAGTCGAAGGTCGCAGGGGTACAATGAGCAGTTCTTC. The encoded protein is CAWSRRSQGYNEQFF.

This rearrangement joins TRBV7-2 to TRBJ2-3, with 13 bases identical to TRBD2. The CDR3 contains 16 residues. The germline V gene encodes CDR1 SGHTA and CDR2 FQGNSA. V gave up 5 bases and J gave up 8 bases; unmatched junction bases: 10. In DNA, the CDR3 is TGTGCCAGCAGCCCCACGGAACTAGCGGGAGGGGGTACGCAGTATTTT. This sequence encodes CASSPTELAGGGTQYF.

This chain connects TRBV15 to TRBJ1-5; no definite D call. CDR3 length: 13 amino acids. With 5 bases removed from V and 5 bases from J, the gap between germline ends came to 10 bases. Looked up from germline, CDR1 is LNHNV and CDR2 is YYDKDF (reference sequence). The CDR3 loop reads CATSSRRDQPQHF. The CDR3 DNA reads as TGTGCCACCAGCTCTCGGAGGGATCAGCCCCAGCATTTT.

The chain carries TRBV24-1 and TRBJ2-1; D perhaps matches TRBD2 (6 bases). From germline, CDR1 is KGHDR and CDR2 SFDVKD. V lost 0 bases, J lost 7 bases, and 9 bases lay in between. The CDR3 has 14 amino acids. CDR3 residues: CATSDLAGRNEQFF. The CDR3 coding sequence is TGTGCCACCAGTGATTTGGCAGGGAGGAATGAGCAGTTCTTC.

This chain uses TRBV21-1 with TRBJ1-4; TRBD1 was called by the table and not checked on the DNA. TRBV21-1 is a known pseudogene. The CDR3 spans 18 residues. Here the CDR3 reads CASSKVPLRQPTNEKLFF. The CDR3 DNA reads as TGTGCCAGCAGCAAAGTCCCCTTACGACAACCAACTAATGAAAAACTGTTTTTT.